What follows is one T cell receptor beta chain and its context. Data came from immunoSEQ multiplex PCR; TCRdb stores just in-frame clones and leaves some out. The sample shows 60,000 to 80,000 clones, around nine tenths of them seen only once. This sample stems from a study of PD-L1 blockade in urothelial cancer. Documented time point: peripheral blood 6 weeks after treatment start. V lost 2 bases, J lost 6 bases, and 10 bases lay in between. The CDR3 covers 13 residues. Germline V gives CDR1 MNHNS, CDR2 SASEGT. The receptor's source is a man aged 55 to 70 with urothelial cancer. The genes are TRBV6-1 and TRBJ1-1; D is unresolved. Here the sequenced sample was PBMCs, taken around atezolizumab (anti-PD-L1) treatment. Here the CDR3 DNA reads TGTGCCAGCAGTGAACTGAGGGTTTCTGAAGCTTTCTTT. The encoded protein is CASSELRVSEAFF.